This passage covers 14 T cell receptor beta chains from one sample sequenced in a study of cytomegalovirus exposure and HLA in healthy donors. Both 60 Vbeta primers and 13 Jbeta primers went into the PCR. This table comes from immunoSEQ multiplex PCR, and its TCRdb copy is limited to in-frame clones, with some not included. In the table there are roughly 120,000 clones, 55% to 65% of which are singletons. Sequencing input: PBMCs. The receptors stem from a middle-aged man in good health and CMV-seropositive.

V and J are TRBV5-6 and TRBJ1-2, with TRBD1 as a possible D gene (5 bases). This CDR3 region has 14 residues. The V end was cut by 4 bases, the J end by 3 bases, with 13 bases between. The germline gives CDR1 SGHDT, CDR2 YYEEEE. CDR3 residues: CASSPPGGYYGYTF. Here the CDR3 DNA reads TGTGCCAGCAGCCCTCCCGGGGGGTACTATGGCTACACCTTC.

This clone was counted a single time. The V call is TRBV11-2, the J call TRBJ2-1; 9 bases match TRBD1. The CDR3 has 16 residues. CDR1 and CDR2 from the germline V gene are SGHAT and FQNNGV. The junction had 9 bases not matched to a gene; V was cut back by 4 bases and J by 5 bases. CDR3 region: CASSSFGDREHNEQFF. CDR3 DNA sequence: TGTGCCAGCAGCTCCTTCGGGGACAGGGAGCACAATGAGCAGTTCTTC.

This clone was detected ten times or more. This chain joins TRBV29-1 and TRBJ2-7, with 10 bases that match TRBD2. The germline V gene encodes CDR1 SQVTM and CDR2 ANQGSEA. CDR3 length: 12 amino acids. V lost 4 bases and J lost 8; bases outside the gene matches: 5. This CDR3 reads CSVVSGGTQQYF. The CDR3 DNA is TGCAGCGTTGTTAGCGGGGGGACGCAGCAGTACTTC.

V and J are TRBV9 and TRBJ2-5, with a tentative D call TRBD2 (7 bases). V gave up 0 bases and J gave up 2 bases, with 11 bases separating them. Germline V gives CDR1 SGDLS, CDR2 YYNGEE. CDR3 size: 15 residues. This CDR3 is CASSVGGRGQETQYF. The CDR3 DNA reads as TGTGCCAGCAGCGTAGGGGGGAGGGGGCAAGAGACCCAGTACTTC.

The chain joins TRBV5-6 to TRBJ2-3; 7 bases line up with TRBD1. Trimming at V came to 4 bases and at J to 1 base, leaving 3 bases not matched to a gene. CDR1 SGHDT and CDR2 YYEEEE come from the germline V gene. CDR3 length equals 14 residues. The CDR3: CASSTGQGTDTQYF. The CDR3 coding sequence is TGTGCCAGCAGCACCGGACAGGGCACAGATACGCAGTATTTT.

The CDR3: CASNTGDGTQYF. DNA for the CDR3: TGTGCCAGCAATACGGGGGATGGGACCCAGTACTTC. This rearrangement joins TRBV2 to TRBJ2-5, with a tentative D call TRBD2 (6 bases). Trimming pared 7 bases from V and 7 bases from J, leaving 13 bases between. Germline V gives CDR1 SNHLY, CDR2 FYNNEI. CDR3 length: 12 amino acids.

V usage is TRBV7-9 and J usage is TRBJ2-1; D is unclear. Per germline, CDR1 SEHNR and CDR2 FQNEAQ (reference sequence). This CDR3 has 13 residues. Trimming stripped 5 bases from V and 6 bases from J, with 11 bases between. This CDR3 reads CASSPDSRNEQFF. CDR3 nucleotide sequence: TGTGCCAGCAGCCCCGACTCCCGCAATGAGCAGTTCTTC.

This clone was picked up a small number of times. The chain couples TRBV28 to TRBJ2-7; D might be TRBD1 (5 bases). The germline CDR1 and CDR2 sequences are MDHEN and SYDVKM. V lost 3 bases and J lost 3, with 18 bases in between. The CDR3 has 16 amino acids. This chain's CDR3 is CASSFMWAGPNYEQYF. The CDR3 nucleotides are TGTGCCAGCAGTTTTATGTGGGCAGGGCCAAACTACGAGCAGTACTTC.

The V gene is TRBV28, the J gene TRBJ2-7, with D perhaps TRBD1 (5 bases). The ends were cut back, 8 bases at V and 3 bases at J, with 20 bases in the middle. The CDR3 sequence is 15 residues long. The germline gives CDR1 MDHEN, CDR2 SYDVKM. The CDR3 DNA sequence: TGTGCCAGCCTCGGAATGGCAGGGCGAAGCTACGAGCAGTACTTC. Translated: CASLGMAGRSYEQYF. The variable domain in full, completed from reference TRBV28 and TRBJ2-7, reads DVKVTQSSRYLVKRTGEKVFLECVQDMDHENMFWYRQDPGLGLRLIYFSYDVKMKEKGDIPEGYSVSREKKERFSLILESASTNQTSMYLCASLGMAGRSYEQYFGPGTRLTVT.

In nucleotides, the CDR3 is TGTGCCAGCTCACCAACGGCGGGGGACCTCATAAACTATGGCTACACCTTC. This translates into CASSPTAGDLINYGYTF. The V call is TRBV18, the J call TRBJ1-2; D is possibly TRBD1 (5 bases). The length of the CDR3 is 17 residues. V gave up 2 bases and J gave up 2 bases, with 18 bases separating them. Per the germline V gene, CDR1 is KGHSH and CDR2 is LQKENI.

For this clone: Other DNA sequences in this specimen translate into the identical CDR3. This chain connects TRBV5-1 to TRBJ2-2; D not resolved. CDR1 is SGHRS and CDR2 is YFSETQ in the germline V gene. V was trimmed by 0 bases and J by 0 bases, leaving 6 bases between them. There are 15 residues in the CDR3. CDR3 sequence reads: CASSLAGTNTGELFF. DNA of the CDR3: TGCGCCAGCAGCTTGGCGGGTACGAACACCGGGGAGCTGTTTTTT.

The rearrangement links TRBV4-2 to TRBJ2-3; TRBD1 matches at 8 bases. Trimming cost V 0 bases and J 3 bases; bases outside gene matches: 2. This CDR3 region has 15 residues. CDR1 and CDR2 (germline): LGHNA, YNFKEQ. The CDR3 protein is CASSQEGQGTDTQYF. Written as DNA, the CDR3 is TGTGCCAGCAGCCAAGAAGGACAGGGAACAGATACGCAGTATTTT.

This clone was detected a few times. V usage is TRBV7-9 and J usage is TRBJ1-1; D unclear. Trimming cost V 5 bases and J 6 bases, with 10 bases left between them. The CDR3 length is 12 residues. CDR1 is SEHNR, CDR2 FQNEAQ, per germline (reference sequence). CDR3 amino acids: CASSRGVAEAFF. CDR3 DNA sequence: TGTGCCAGCAGCCGGGGTGTGGCTGAAGCTTTCTTT.

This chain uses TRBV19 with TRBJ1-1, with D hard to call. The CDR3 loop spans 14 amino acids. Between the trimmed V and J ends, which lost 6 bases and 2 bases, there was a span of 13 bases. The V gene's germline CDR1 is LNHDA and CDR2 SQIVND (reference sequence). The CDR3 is CASRNSGINTEAFF. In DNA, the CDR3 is TGTGCCAGTAGGAACTCCGGGATAAACACTGAAGCTTTCTTT.